This TCR beta chain is from a study of blood T cell repertoires in COVID-19. Study-wide context: Researchers got acute and convalescent COVID-19 samples from the United States, Italy and Spain. PBMCs, B-cell-depleted T cells, or T cells provided the cDNA or gDNA that made up the material.

V lost 8 bases to trimming and J lost 0 bases; unmatched junction nucleotides: 9. The CDR3 is made up of 17 amino acids. In the study's own analysis: Scientists estimated how many nucleated cells there were by amplifying reference gene primers. Produced via immunoSEQ multiplex PCR; TCRdb's table is partial and in-frame only. V and J calls plus clone size are reproduced from that table; the DNA served to infer D and trimming. The sample has about 120,000 clones; about nine tenths are singletons. The specimen was peripheral blood. This rearrangement joins TRBV23-1 to TRBJ2-7; 14 nucleotides agree with TRBD2. TRBV23-1 is classed as an ORF, of uncertain function. The sequence came from a human donor with active COVID-19. The donor label of this sample is uncertain. This chain's CDR3 is CASPGLAGGESSYEQYF. The CDR3 DNA reads TGCGCCAGCCCTGGACTAGCGGGGGGAGAGAGCTCCTACGAGCAGTACTTC.